A single sample gave rise to the 23 T cell receptor beta chains below, sequenced in a study of shared clonotypes between healthy human individuals. Sequencing used immunoSEQ multiplex PCR; TCRdb keeps in-frame clones, though not all of them. The table shows about a million clones, with more than 65% occurring only once. The sequencing sample was made of memory CD4+ T cells sorted from blood. Subset in this sample: CD45RA-negative fraction. The receptors derive from a man aged 18 to 30 in good health.

This clone has a count of ten or more. The J gene is TRBJ2-1, the V gene TRBV27, with D perhaps being TRBD1 or TRBD2 (5 bases each). V lost 5 bases to trimming and J lost 2 bases, with 19 bases between them. CDR3 length equals 17 residues. Germline lookup yields CDR1 MNHEY and CDR2 SMNVEV (reference sequence). The DNA for the CDR3 is TGTGCCAGCAGTAAGGGACCACTCCAGCGGCCCTACAATGAGCAGTTCTTC. Its protein product is CASSKGPLQRPYNEQFF.

This clone was detected a few times. The rearrangement uses TRBV28 and TRBJ1-1; D remains ambiguous. This CDR3 is built from 13 residues. CDR1 MDHEN and CDR2 SYDVKM come from the germline V gene. The DNA of the CDR3 is TGTGCTTCGGCCCAGGTCCAAAACACTGAAGCTTTCTTT. Translation: CASAQVQNTEAFF.

This chain links TRBV18 with TRBJ2-5; 9 bases agree with TRBD1. The CDR3 is made up of 14 amino acids. The V and J ends lost 3 bases and 6 bases, in that order; junction bases with no gene match: 5. Germline CDR1 reads KGHSH; CDR2 reads LQKENI. The CDR3 DNA sequence: TGTGCCAGCTCACCGATGGGACAGGGAAAGACCCAGTACTTC. This encodes CASSPMGQGKTQYF.

This clone was observed a few times. The chain carries TRBV10-3 and TRBJ1-1, with 7 positions matching TRBD1. The CDR3 loop spans 13 amino acids. Germline V gene lookup returns CDR1 ENHRY and CDR2 SYGVKD. J was trimmed by 4 bases and V by 6 bases; bases with no gene match: 5. CDR3 nucleotides: TGTGCCATCAGCTCAGGGGGGGGCACTGAAGCTTTCTTT. As protein: CAISSGGGTEAFF.

The genes are TRBV15 and TRBJ2-4; 10 bases are shared with TRBD2. V trimming: 0 bases; J trimming: 3 bases; junction bases outside the gene matches: 2. The CDR3 is 16 amino acids. The germline gives CDR1 LNHNV, CDR2 YYDKDF (reference sequence). The CDR3 reads CATSRDLAGDKNIQYF. CDR3 nucleotide sequence: TGTGCCACCAGCAGAGATCTAGCGGGGGACAAAAACATTCAGTACTTC.

The chain joins TRBV11-1 to TRBJ2-7; 9 bases are a match to TRBD2. V shed 5 bases, J shed 2 bases, and the junction held 7 bases outside the gene matches. In germline, CDR1 is SGHAT, CDR2 FQDESV (reference sequence). The CDR3 spans 15 residues. The CDR3 here is CASSRLSGGTYEQYF. CDR3 nucleotide sequence: TGTGCCAGCAGCCGCCTCAGCGGGGGGACCTACGAGCAGTACTTC.

This clone was recorded once. CDR3 loop: CASSLADRGGNEQFF. The CDR3 DNA reads as TGTGCCAGCAGCTTAGCCGACAGGGGAGGAAATGAGCAGTTCTTC. The chain combines TRBV7-9 with TRBJ2-1; TRBD1 agrees at 8 bases. The CDR3 contains 15 residues. The V and J ends lost 0 bases and 7 bases, in that order; junction bases with no gene match: 5. Germline CDR1 SEHNR, CDR2 FQNEAQ (reference sequence).

V usage is TRBV5-1 and J usage is TRBJ1-2; D is uncertain. The V end lost 4 bases, the J end lost 7 bases, and 14 bases lay between the germline ends. Germline V CDR1 and CDR2: SGHRS, YFSETQ. The CDR3 runs 13 residues. CDR3 coding DNA: TGCGCCAGCAGCAATGAAGACATATCTGGCTACACCTTC. Protein sequence: CASSNEDISGYTF.

This chain joins TRBV5-1 and TRBJ2-1; TRBD1 is a possible D gene (6 bases). The V end lost 5 bases, the J end lost 4 bases, and 16 bases lay between the germline ends. Germline CDR1 SGHRS, CDR2 YFSETQ. The CDR3 spans 15 residues. This CDR3 is CASSSDRWSYNEQFF. The CDR3, as DNA: TGCGCCAGCAGTTCCGACAGGTGGTCGTACAATGAGCAGTTCTTC.

The rearrangement uses TRBV11-2 and TRBJ2-3, with a tentative D call TRBD1 (5 bases). There are 15 residues in the CDR3. V lost 1 base to trimming and J lost 14 bases, with 22 bases between them. Germline loops: CDR1 SGHAT, CDR2 FQNNGV. The CDR3 DNA is TGTGCCAGCAGCTTAGGATGGGTGGGGCAGGGTAAGACGTATTTT. Encoded protein: CASSLGWVGQGKTYF.

This clone was picked up one time. The chain has TRBV5-1 and TRBJ2-3; TRBD2 matches 12 bases. Unmatched junction bases numbered 7, after V lost 3 bases and J lost 5 bases. CDR3 length equals 16 residues. Germline V gene data show CDR1 as SGHRS and CDR2 as YFSETQ. The DNA for the CDR3 is TGCGCCAGCAGCTCCGTGACTAGCGGGAGTCGAGATACGCAGTATTTT. Translation gives CASSSVTSGSRDTQYF.

This clone was recorded only once. The chain joins TRBV28 to TRBJ2-2; D might be TRBD1 or TRBD2, each matching 6 bases. Germline CDR1 and CDR2: MDHEN and SYDVKM. The CDR3 has 13 residues. Trimming took 6 bases from V and 7 from J, leaving 12 bases between them. CDR3 sequence reads: CASRVGGRGELFF. The CDR3 nucleotides are TGTGCCAGCAGGGTAGGGGGGCGCGGGGAGCTGTTTTTT.

The genes are TRBV5-1 and TRBJ1-1, with a weak D call TRBD1 (6 bases). Germline CDR1 and CDR2: SGHRS and YFSETQ. This CDR3 region has 15 residues. V was pared by 1 base and J by 5 bases, with 15 bases between. The chain's CDR3 is CASSLSGGGETEAFF. For the CDR3, the DNA is TGCGCCAGCAGCTTGTCCGGAGGGGGAGAAACTGAAGCTTTCTTT.

The rearrangement joins TRBV28 to TRBJ1-5; D remains unclear. The CDR3 totals 11 residues. V was pared by 4 bases and J by 10 bases, with 8 bases between. CDR1 MDHEN and CDR2 SYDVKM come from the germline V gene. CDR3 sequence reads: CASSSVGPQHF. The CDR3 bases are TGTGCCAGCAGTTCGGTTGGACCCCAGCATTTT.

The V call is TRBV18, the J call TRBJ1-3, with unresolved D. There are 15 residues in the CDR3. The V end lost 2 bases, the J end lost 4 bases, and 12 bases lay between the germline ends. Germline CDR1 and CDR2: KGHSH and LQKENI. CDR3 sequence: CASSPARSGGNTIYF. DNA for the CDR3: TGTGCCAGCTCACCAGCGAGGTCCGGAGGAAACACCATATATTTT.

The rearrangement joins TRBV30 to TRBJ1-1, with no clear D. V dropped 7 bases and J dropped 0 bases, with 12 bases sitting between them. The germline V gene has CDR1 GTSNPN and CDR2 SVGIG (reference sequence). CDR3 length: 13 amino acids. As DNA, the CDR3 is TGTGCCTACTGGGCGTTCATGAACACTGAAGCTTTCTTT. Translated: CAYWAFMNTEAFF. The full variable domain, rest sourced from reference TRBV30 and TRBJ1-1, is SQTIHQWPATLVQPVGSPLSLECTVEGTSNPNLYWYRQAAGRGLQLLFYSVGIGQISSEVPQNLSASRPQDRQFILSSKKLLLSDSGFYLCAYWAFMNTEAFFGQGTRLTVV.

A word on this clone: At the DNA level, this CDR3 is encoded by other sequences in the same sample as well. The chain recombines TRBV6-5 with TRBJ2-7, with 10 bases identical to TRBD1. Germline V lookup: CDR1 MNHEY, CDR2 SVGAGI. The CDR3 runs 15 residues. V lost 6 bases to trimming and J lost 1 base; unmatched junction nucleotides: 6. DNA for the CDR3: TGTGCCAGCAGACCCCCGGGACAGGGGTCCTACGAGCAGTACTTC. Translating gives CASRPPGQGSYEQYF.

The rearrangement uses TRBV7-9 and TRBJ1-1; TRBD1 matches at 7 bases. The CDR3 extends over 13 amino acids. V lost 9 bases, J lost 3 bases, and 7 bases stayed unmatched. The germline gives CDR1 SEHNR, CDR2 FQNEAQ (reference sequence). CDR3 in DNA: TGTGCCAGTTCCCAGGGGGAATACACTGAAGCTTTCTTT. Translating it yields CASSQGEYTEAFF. Full variable domain (remainder filled in from reference TRBV7-9 and TRBJ1-1): DTGVSQNPRHKITKRGQNVTFRCDPISEHNRLYWYRQTLGQGPEFLTYFQNEAQLEKSRLLSDRFSAERPKGSFSTLEIQRTEQGDSAMYLCASSQGEYTEAFFGQGTRLTVV.

The rearrangement joins TRBV4-1 to TRBJ2-3; no firm D call. The germline V gene encodes CDR1 MGHRA and CDR2 YSYEKL. Trimming took 2 bases from V and 10 from J, leaving 16 bases between them. This CDR3 has 14 amino acids. The CDR3, as DNA: TGCGCCAGCAGCCAACCCCAAAGCCCCGACGCGCAGTATTTT. Residues: CASSQPQSPDAQYF.

The chain combines TRBV10-1 with TRBJ2-4; no clear D. V dropped 4 bases and J dropped 8 bases, with 15 bases sitting between them. Germline loops: CDR1 WNHNN, CDR2 SYGVQD (reference sequence). CDR3 length: 14 amino acids. The CDR3 coding sequence is TGCGCCAGCAGTGCAACTCCTTCTCGCGACATTCAGTACTTC. This encodes CASSATPSRDIQYF.

This chain connects TRBV5-1 to TRBJ2-1; D is ambiguous. Germline lookup yields CDR1 SGHRS and CDR2 YFSETQ. The CDR3 length is 15 residues. Trimming took off 4 bases at V and 0 bases at J, with 11 bases between the two ends. The CDR3 bases are TGCGCCAGCAGCCCGGACCCGAGCTCCTACAATGAGCAGTTCTTC. The encoded protein is CASSPDPSSYNEQFF.

The V and J genes are TRBV10-3 and TRBJ1-4; D is uncertain. Trimming pared 3 bases from V and 5 bases from J, leaving 7 bases between. From germline, CDR1 is ENHRY and CDR2 SYGVKD. The CDR3 is made up of 13 amino acids. The CDR3 protein is CAISDGGNEKLFF. Written as DNA, the CDR3 is TGTGCCATCAGTGATGGAGGGAATGAAAAACTGTTTTTT.

V gene TRBV2 combines with J gene TRBJ2-7; 9 nucleotides align to TRBD2. V shed 7 bases, J shed 6 bases, and the junction held 4 bases outside the gene matches. The germline V gene encodes CDR1 SNHLY and CDR2 FYNNEI. The CDR3 has 12 amino acids. The CDR3 DNA reads TGTGCCAGCAAAGAGCGGGAGGTCGAGCAGTACTTC. Its protein is CASKEREVEQYF. Full variable domain (rest looked up from reference TRBV2 and TRBJ2-7): EPEVTQTPSHQVTQMGQEVILRCVPISNHLYFYWYRQILGQKVEFLVSFYNNEISEKSEIFDDQFSVERPDGSNFTLKIRSTKLEDSAMYFCASKEREVEQYFGPGTRLTVT.